This is a list of T cell receptor beta chains from one sample in a study of T cell responses to AZD1222 COVID-19 vaccine. Profiling relied on immunoSEQ multiplex PCR, and the TCRdb table lists in-frame clones only, not all of them. The sample has about 50,000 clones; 75% to 90% are singletons. The sample here was peripheral blood, taken on day 0 of AZD1222 vaccination. The origin of the receptors is an adult in good health. Each CDR3 is given with its conserved first and last residue. A D gene is named only where the DNA matches it firmly. Only some rows state a clone size, as once, few, many or a class for expanded clones.

V: TRBV5-1
size: NA
J: TRBJ1-5
length: 14
D: NA
DNA: TGCGCCAGCAGCTGGGAGGGCAGGGATGAGCCCCAGCATTTT
CDR3: CASSWEGRDEPQHF

V: TRBV7-3
size: NA
J: TRBJ2-7
length: 13
D: TRBD2
DNA: TGTGCCAGCAGTCCTAGCGGGGGGAGAGAGCAGTACTTC
CDR3: CASSPSGGREQYF

V: TRBV5-3
size: once
J: TRBJ1-1
length: 13
D: TRBD1
DNA: TGTGCCAGAAGACTGACAGGGAGCACTGAAGCTTTCTTT
CDR3: CARRLTGSTEAFF

V: TRBV27
size: once
J: TRBJ1-6
length: 14
D: NA
DNA: TGTGCCAGCAGTTTATTGTCGCCCAATTCACCCCTCCACTTT
CDR3: CASSLLSPNSPLHF

V: TRBV4-3
size: once
J: TRBJ2-7
length: 16
D: TRBD2
DNA: TGCGCCAGCAGCCAAGATAGCCTAGCGGGAGCCCGCGGGCAGTACTTC
CDR3: CASSQDSLAGARGQYF

V: TRBV6-1
size: NA
J: TRBJ1-5
length: 13
D: NA
DNA: TGTGCCAGCAGCGTGACCCCTGGCGGGCCCCAGCATTTT
CDR3: CASSVTPGGPQHF

V: TRBV29-1
size: NA
J: TRBJ1-5
length: 13
D: NA
DNA: TGCAGCGCGTCGGAGGGTCTCAATCAGCCCCAGCATTTT
CDR3: CSASEGLNQPQHF

V: TRBV6-2/TRBV6-3
size: NA
J: TRBJ2-1
length: 16
D: TRBD2
DNA: TGTGCCAGCAGTTACTCTAGCGGGGCACCCCGTGTGGAGCAGTTCTTC
CDR3: CASSYSSGAPRVEQFF

V: TRBV28
size: NA
J: TRBJ1-6
length: 15
D: TRBD1
DNA: TGTGCCAGCAGCCCCCGGGACAGGGGAAATTCACCCCTCCACTTT
CDR3: CASSPRDRGNSPLHF

V: TRBV4-2
size: NA
J: TRBJ2-7
length: 12
D: NA
DNA: TGTGCCAGCAGCCCCAGCTCCTACGAGCAGTACTTC
CDR3: CASSPSSYEQYF

V: TRBV5-1
size: NA
J: TRBJ2-1
length: 13
D: NA
DNA: TGCGCCAGCAGCACCGGACTAAACAATGAGCAGTTCTTC
CDR3: CASSTGLNNEQFF

V: TRBV7-3
size: NA
J: TRBJ2-2
length: 14
D: NA
DNA: TGTGCCAGCAGCCTGGGACTTCACACCGGGGAGCTGTTTTTT
CDR3: CASSLGLHTGELFF

V: TRBV15
size: NA
J: TRBJ1-2
length: 14
D: NA
DNA: TGTGCCACCAGCAGCCCACTTGAGGGGTATGGCTACACCTTC
CDR3: CATSSPLEGYGYTF

V: TRBV25-1
size: once
J: TRBJ1-2
length: 14
D: TRBD1
DNA: TGTGCCAGCAGCCGACAGGGGGCTTTGGGCGGCTACACCTTC
CDR3: CASSRQGALGGYTF

V: TRBV27
size: once
J: TRBJ2-3
length: 16
D: TRBD2
DNA: TGTGCCAGCAGTCCGTGGACTAGCGTGGGGACAGATACGCAGTATTTT
CDR3: CASSPWTSVGTDTQYF

V: TRBV7-2
size: NA
J: TRBJ2-7
length: 15
D: NA
DNA: TGTGCCAGCAGCTTAGGTGCAGGGATCCCCTACGAGCAGTACTTC
CDR3: CASSLGAGIPYEQYF

V: TRBV27
size: NA
J: TRBJ2-7
length: 13
D: NA
DNA: TGTGCCAGCAGTTTATCCCTCGGGGGTAGGCAGTACTTC
CDR3: CASSLSLGGRQYF

V: TRBV18
size: NA
J: TRBJ2-5
length: 15
D: TRBD1
DNA: TGTGCCAGCTCACGAATACAGGGGAGACAAGAGACCCAGTACTTC
CDR3: CASSRIQGRQETQYF

V: TRBV19
size: NA
J: TRBJ2-7
length: 18
D: TRBD2
DNA: TGTGCCAGTAGGCCTGGGACTAGCGGGACTCGACCCTCCTACGAGCAGTACTTC
CDR3: CASRPGTSGTRPSYEQYF

V: TRBV18
size: NA
J: TRBJ1-6
length: 15
D: NA
DNA: TGTGCCAGCTCACCGCCTGGGGGGGGGAATTCACCCCTCCACTTT
CDR3: CASSPPGGGNSPLHF

V: TRBV19
size: NA
J: TRBJ2-7
length: 15
D: NA
DNA: TGTGCCAGTAGTATGGGGACCACCAGCTCCTACGAGCAGTACTTC
CDR3: CASSMGTTSSYEQYF

V: TRBV7-8
size: NA
J: TRBJ2-7
length: 13
D: TRBD2
DNA: TGTGCCAGCAGCCTGGGACTAGCGAGAGAGCAGTACTTC
CDR3: CASSLGLAREQYF

V: TRBV7-2
size: NA
J: TRBJ2-3
length: 15
D: NA
DNA: TGTGCCAGCAGCTCCGGGGCTGTCGGGGGAGATACGCAGTATTTT
CDR3: CASSSGAVGGDTQYF

V: TRBV6-5
size: few
J: TRBJ1-2
length: 13
D: NA
DNA: TGTGCCAGCAGGGCAGGACAGTCCTACGGCTACACCTTC
CDR3: CASRAGQSYGYTF

V: TRBV7-6
size: few
J: TRBJ2-7
length: 16
D: NA
DNA: TGTGCCAGCAGCTTAGGATCACACGCGGCCGGCTACGAGCAGTACTTC
CDR3: CASSLGSHAAGYEQYF

V: TRBV4-2
size: NA
J: TRBJ2-7
length: 17
D: TRBD2
DNA: TGTGCCAGCAGCCAAGAAATCATATCCAGCGGGAGTTACGAGCAGTACTTC
CDR3: CASSQEIISSGSYEQYF

V: TRBV24-1
size: NA
J: TRBJ1-4
length: 15
D: NA
DNA: TGTGCCACCAGCTCCCCCCTGGAGGGGAATGAAAAACTGTTTTTT
CDR3: CATSSPLEGNEKLFF

V: TRBV19
size: NA
J: TRBJ2-1
length: 15
D: TRBD2
DNA: TGTGCCAGTAAAATTAGCGGGGTCTCCTACAATGAGCAGTTCTTC
CDR3: CASKISGVSYNEQFF

V: TRBV2
size: once
J: TRBJ2-7
length: 15
D: NA
DNA: TGTGCCAGCAACCCTACTTACAGGAGTGTCTACGAGCAGTACTTC
CDR3: CASNPTYRSVYEQYF

V: TRBV4-2
size: NA
J: TRBJ1-5
length: 15
D: TRBD1
DNA: TGTGCCAGCAGCCCGCCGGGACAGGGCGTCCAGCCCCAGCATTTT
CDR3: CASSPPGQGVQPQHF

V: TRBV11-2
size: NA
J: TRBJ1-2
length: 12
D: NA
DNA: TGTGCCAGCAGCTCTCAGACGTATGGCTACACCTTC
CDR3: CASSSQTYGYTF

V: TRBV5-1
size: NA
J: TRBJ2-3
length: 18
D: TRBD1
DNA: TGCGCCAGCAGCTTCTTGATGTCGACAGGGATAAGCACAGATACGCAGTATTTT
CDR3: CASSFLMSTGISTDTQYF

V: TRBV7-2
size: once
J: TRBJ2-1
length: 16
D: NA
DNA: TGTGCCAGCAGCCCTACAGGGGCTAGCGCGGTCAATGAGCAGTTCTTC
CDR3: CASSPTGASAVNEQFF

V: TRBV11-3
size: NA
J: TRBJ2-3
length: 18
D: TRBD2
DNA: TGTGCCAGCAGCTTAGTCGGGACTAGCGGGACTAACGCAGATACGCAGTATTTT
CDR3: CASSLVGTSGTNADTQYF

V: TRBV7-9
size: NA
J: TRBJ2-2
length: 16
D: TRBD1
DNA: TGTGCCAGCAGCTCCCGGGACAGAGAGTACACCGGGGAGCTGTTTTTT
CDR3: CASSSRDREYTGELFF

V: TRBV6-4
size: NA
J: TRBJ2-1
length: 12
D: NA
DNA: TGTGCCAGCAGTGACTCCCTTAATGAGCAGTTCTTC
CDR3: CASSDSLNEQFF

V: TRBV19
size: NA
J: TRBJ2-5
length: 14
D: NA
DNA: TGTGCCAGTAGCCACGGACCCCGCCAAGAGACCCAGTACTTC
CDR3: CASSHGPRQETQYF

V: TRBV7-3
size: NA
J: TRBJ2-3
length: 17
D: TRBD2
DNA: TGTGCCAGCAGCGCCCAGGTGCTAGCGGGGCCCACAGATACGCAGTATTTT
CDR3: CASSAQVLAGPTDTQYF

V: TRBV7-6
size: NA
J: TRBJ2-7
length: 14
D: NA
DNA: TGTGCCAGCAGCTTAGTACCGTTCGGGTACGAGCAGTACTTC
CDR3: CASSLVPFGYEQYF

V: TRBV7-2
size: NA
J: TRBJ2-2
length: 13
D: NA
DNA: TGTGCCAGCAGCTTCAGGAACACCGGGGAGCTGTTTTTT
CDR3: CASSFRNTGELFF

V: TRBV6-5
size: NA
J: TRBJ2-1
length: 15
D: TRBD2
DNA: TGTGCCAGCAGTACAACTAGCGGAGGCTTCAATGAGCAGTTCTTC
CDR3: CASSTTSGGFNEQFF

V: TRBV6-5
size: once
J: TRBJ2-7
length: 13
D: TRBD1
DNA: TGTGCCAGCAGCCTCACAGGGGCCTACGAGCAGTACTTC
CDR3: CASSLTGAYEQYF

V: TRBV19
size: once
J: TRBJ2-7
length: 15
D: NA
DNA: TGTGCCAGTCGATCTCTCCCGGGGGATATCTACGAGCAGTACTTC
CDR3: CASRSLPGDIYEQYF

V: TRBV5-1
size: NA
J: TRBJ2-5
length: 13
D: NA
DNA: TGCGCCAGCAGCTTGGAGGGGCTTGTGACCCAGTACTTC
CDR3: CASSLEGLVTQYF

V: TRBV11-3
size: once
J: TRBJ1-5
length: 17
D: TRBD1
DNA: TGTGCCAGCAGCTTAGGGCAGGGGGCTTTTAGCAATCAGCCCCAGCATTTT
CDR3: CASSLGQGAFSNQPQHF

V: TRBV5-1
size: NA
J: TRBJ1-3
length: 16
D: NA
DNA: TGCGCCAGCAGCTTGGAAGTACAGACATCTGGAAACACCATATATTTT
CDR3: CASSLEVQTSGNTIYF

V: TRBV5-4
size: NA
J: TRBJ1-2
length: 13
D: NA
DNA: TGTGCCAGCAGCTTAGAAACCAACTATGGCTACACCTTC
CDR3: CASSLETNYGYTF

V: TRBV7-2
size: NA
J: TRBJ2-1
length: 14
D: NA
DNA: TGTGCCAGCAGCCACGCCTTTCTAGACAATGAGCAGTTCTTC
CDR3: CASSHAFLDNEQFF

V: TRBV15
size: NA
J: TRBJ2-1
length: 14
D: TRBD2
DNA: TGTGCCACCAGTCTAGCGGGAGAGGGGAATGAGCAGTTCTTC
CDR3: CATSLAGEGNEQFF

V: TRBV5-1
size: once
J: TRBJ1-5
length: 14
D: NA
DNA: TGCGCCAGCAGCGCGGGAGGGGTGGCTCAGCCCCAGCATTTT
CDR3: CASSAGGVAQPQHF

V: TRBV5-1
size: NA
J: TRBJ1-1
length: 14
D: NA
DNA: TGCGCCAGCAGCTTGGCAGGTCAGCCTTACGAAGCTTTCTTT
CDR3: CASSLAGQPYEAFF

V: TRBV6-6
size: NA
J: TRBJ2-2
length: 11
D: NA
DNA: TGTGCCAGCAGCCCTACTGGGGAGCTGTTTTTT
CDR3: CASSPTGELFF

V: TRBV29-1
size: NA
J: TRBJ2-1
length: 16
D: TRBD2
DNA: TGCAGCGTCTCGATGGGGGGAGGGCCTAGAGACAATGAGCAGTTCTTC
CDR3: CSVSMGGGPRDNEQFF

V: TRBV6-5
size: NA
J: TRBJ1-2
length: 16
D: NA
DNA: TGTGCCAGCAGTTCTCAAGGGGCCACGGTAAACTATGGCTACACCTTC
CDR3: CASSSQGATVNYGYTF

V: TRBV6-5
size: NA
J: TRBJ1-5
length: 15
D: NA
DNA: TGTGCCAGCAACTCCCCGGAGGGAGGCCATCAGCCCCAGCATTTT
CDR3: CASNSPEGGHQPQHF

V: TRBV3-1/TRBV3-2
size: NA
J: TRBJ2-7
length: 16
D: NA
DNA: TGTGCCAGCAGCCAGTTTGTGACACCGAACGGGGGCGAGCAGTACTTC
CDR3: CASSQFVTPNGGEQYF

V: TRBV9
size: NA
J: TRBJ2-3
length: 15
D: TRBD2
DNA: TGTGCCAGCAGCGTAAGTAGCGGGAGAACAGATACGCAGTATTTT
CDR3: CASSVSSGRTDTQYF

V: TRBV5-4
size: NA
J: TRBJ2-5
length: 14
D: TRBD2
DNA: TGTGCCAGCAGCTTGGCGGGAGGGGGGGAGACCCAGTACTTC
CDR3: CASSLAGGGETQYF

V: TRBV4-1
size: NA
J: TRBJ2-1
length: 15
D: TRBD2
DNA: TGCGCCAGCAGCCCCCACGGACTAGGGAACGATGAGCAGTTCTTC
CDR3: CASSPHGLGNDEQFF